This T cell receptor beta chain was sequenced in a study of blood T cell repertoires in COVID-19. Study at large: Material from acute and convalescent COVID-19 was sourced from the United States, Italy and Spain. The cDNA or gDNA used as material had been derived from T cells, B-cell-depleted T cells, or PBMCs.

As handled by the study authors: It was from reference gene primer amplification that nucleated cell counts were estimated. Assay used: immunoSEQ multiplex PCR; TCRdb lists only in-frame clones, some missing. V and J calls and clone size are as listed in that table; D and trimming were resolved from the DNA. The data contain tens of thousands of clones, roughly 76% of them singletons. This clone occurred a few times. This CDR3 is built from 15 residues. CDR1 and CDR2 (germline): SEHNR, FQNEAQ (reference sequence). The V segment lost 3 bases and the J segment 8 bases; nucleotides outside the gene matches: 8.

The TCR comes from a man between 65 and 80 years old with active or convalescent COVID-19. Sequencing was carried out using peripheral blood. The rearrangement links TRBV7-9 to TRBJ1-4; 8 bases agree with TRBD1. CDR3 sequence reads: CASSLTQGALEKLFF. CDR3 nucleotides: TGTGCCAGCAGCTTGACCCAGGGGGCGCTCGAAAAACTGTTTTTT. The whole variable domain, filled in from reference TRBV7-9 and TRBJ1-4, reads DTGVSQNPRHKITKRGQNVTFRCDPISEHNRLYWYRQTLGQGPEFLTYFQNEAQLEKSRLLSDRFSAERPKGSFSTLEIQRTEQGDSAMYLCASSLTQGALEKLFFGSGTQLSVL.